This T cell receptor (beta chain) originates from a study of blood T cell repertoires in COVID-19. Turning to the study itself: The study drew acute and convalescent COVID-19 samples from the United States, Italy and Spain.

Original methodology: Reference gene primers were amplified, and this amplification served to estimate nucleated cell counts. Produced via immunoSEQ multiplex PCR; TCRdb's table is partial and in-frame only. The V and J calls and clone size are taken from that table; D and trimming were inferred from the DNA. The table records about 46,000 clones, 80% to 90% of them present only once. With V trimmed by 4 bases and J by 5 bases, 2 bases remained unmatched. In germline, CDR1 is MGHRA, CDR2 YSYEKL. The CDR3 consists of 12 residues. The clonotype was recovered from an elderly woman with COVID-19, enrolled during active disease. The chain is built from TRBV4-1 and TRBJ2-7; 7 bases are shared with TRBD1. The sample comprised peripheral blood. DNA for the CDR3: TGCGCCAGCAGCCCGACAGGGAACGAGCAGTACTTC. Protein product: CASSPTGNEQYF.